Listed below are T cell receptor beta chains from one sample, sequenced in a study of T cells in Graves' hyperthyroidism and ophthalmopathy. TCRdb itself ran the multiplex PCR reads through MiXCR, one entry per CDR3 protein. The sample includes around 540,000 distinct CDR3 sequences, roughly a sixth seen only once; the top ten take approximately 30%. Material for sequencing was blood. Every receptor here comes from a woman under 40 with Graves' ophthalmopathy. Each CDR3 is given without its conserved first and last residue.

v_call	j_call	cdr3_aa
TRBV10-3	TRBJ2-1	AISNLGPSSYNEQF
TRBV4-1	TRBJ2-5	ASSQVLQETQY
TRBV2	TRBJ1-2	ASKNRGTLLNYGYT
TRBV20-1	TRBJ1-6	SAHTRPSPLH
TRBV18	TRBJ2-1	ASSPSGTGWNEQF
TRBV6-2/TRBV6-3	TRBJ1-1	ASSPPLNRNTEAF
TRBV28	TRBJ1-5	ASTFALTDYSNQPQH
TRBV27	TRBJ2-3	ASSSFRTSITDTQY
TRBV28	TRBJ1-2	ASSLRQVYYGYA
TRBV27	TRBJ2-3	ASKGFGTDTQY
TRBV6-6	TRBJ1-1	ASSYRAAFSEAF
TRBV28	TRBJ2-7	ASRTGPSYEQY